Listed below are T cell receptor beta chains from one sample, sequenced in a study of T cell responses to AZD1222 COVID-19 vaccine. The repertoire was sequenced with immunoSEQ multiplex PCR; TCRdb's copy has only in-frame clones and lacks some. The sample lists tens of thousands of clones, roughly nine tenths occurring once. Material: peripheral blood, obtained 28 days after the second AZD1222 dose. The source of these receptors is an adult who received the AZD1222 COVID-19 vaccine. The CDR3 runs from the conserved cysteine through the conserved F or W. A D gene is named only where the DNA matches it firmly. The size field is filled for only some rows; it gives once, few, many or a size class.

. | . | TRBJ2-7 | TRBV30 | TGTGCCTGGAGTGTACACGAGCAGTACTTC | CAWSVHEQYF
. | TRBD2 | TRBJ2-1 | TRBV19 | TGTGCCAGTAGTATTGGGACTAGCGGGGCCTACAATGAGCAGTTCTTC | CASSIGTSGAYNEQFF
few | TRBD2 | TRBJ2-7 | TRBV7-8 | TGTGCCAGCAGCTTTTACGCCGGGACTACTGCCTCCTACGAGCAGTACTTC | CASSFYAGTTASYEQYF
. | . | TRBJ2-2 | TRBV30 | TGTGCCTGGTCAAAGAAGGGTCAGGGCACCGGGGAGCTGTTTTTT | CAWSKKGQGTGELFF
. | . | TRBJ1-3 | TRBV19 | TGTGCCAGTAGTAGGCGCCGGGGCCCGAGCTCTGGAAACACCATATATTTT | CASSRRRGPSSGNTIYF
. | . | TRBJ2-6 | TRBV21-1 | TGTGCCAGCAGCATATTAACTCCTAGCTCTGGGGCCAACGTCCTGACTTTC | CASSILTPSSGANVLTF
. | TRBD2 | TRBJ2-1 | TRBV2 | TGTGCCAGCAGTGAAGGGGGACTATGGACAAATGAGCAGTTCTTC | CASSEGGLWTNEQFF
. | . | TRBJ2-7 | TRBV5-6 | TGTGCCAGCAGCTTGAGACAGATAGACTACGAGCAGTACTTC | CASSLRQIDYEQYF
. | . | TRBJ1-1 | TRBV5-1 | TGCGCCAGCAGCTTGGATAGACAGAGTCTTGAAGCTTTCTTT | CASSLDRQSLEAFF
once | . | TRBJ2-1 | TRBV9 | TGTGCCAGCAGCGTACTAGGGGGATACAATGAGCAGTTCTTC | CASSVLGGYNEQFF
. | . | TRBJ2-6 | TRBV11-2 | TGTGCCACGACTGAAACAAGCTCTGGGGCCAACGTCCTGACTTTC | CATTETSSGANVLTF
. | TRBD1 | TRBJ1-2 | TRBV3-1/TRBV3-2 | TGTGCCAGCAGCCCGATTTTGACTTCGGGACAGGACATTACCGAGTATGGCTACACCTTC | CASSPILTSGQDITEYGYTF
. | TRBD1 | TRBJ2-1 | TRBV18 | TGTGCCAGCTCACCAGGACAGGAATACAATGAGCAGTTCTTC | CASSPGQEYNEQFF
. | . | TRBJ1-5 | TRBV19 | TGTGCCAGTGGAGGTAGGAACAATCAGCCCCAGCATTTT | CASGGRNNQPQHF
. | . | TRBJ1-4 | TRBV7-9 | TGTGCCAGCAGCCCCCATCAGGGCTATGAAAAACTGTTTTTT | CASSPHQGYEKLFF
. | . | TRBJ1-2 | TRBV5-3 | TGTGCCAGCCGTCTGCATCTTGGCTACACCTTC | CASRLHLGYTF
. | . | TRBJ1-5 | TRBV2 | TGTGCCAGCAGTGAGGACGGTAGCAATCAGCCCCAGCATTTT | CASSEDGSNQPQHF
once | . | TRBJ1-1 | TRBV7-9 | TGTGCCAGCAGCACGGACAGACTGAACACTGAAGCTTTCTTT | CASSTDRLNTEAFF
few | . | TRBJ2-5 | TRBV3-1/TRBV3-2 | TGTGCCAGCAGCCGAAGACAGGAGCTGCGAGAGACCCAGTACTTC | CASSRRQELRETQYF
few | TRBD1 | TRBJ1-1 | TRBV7-9 | TGTGCCAGCCGTCCGATCCCGGGACAGGGGGACACTGAAGCTTTCTTT | CASRPIPGQGDTEAFF
. | . | TRBJ1-1 | TRBV12-5 | TGTGCTAGTGGTTTGGTCAACAGGGCAATGAACACTGAAGCTTTCTTT | CASGLVNRAMNTEAFF
. | TRBD1 | TRBJ1-5 | TRBV25-1 | TGTGCCAGCAGTTCCGGGACAGGGTGGGGCAATCAGCCCCAGCATTTT | CASSSGTGWGNQPQHF
. | . | TRBJ2-1 | TRBV3-1/TRBV3-2 | TGTGCCAGCAGCCTCGAAGGGGGACTCCCTTACAATGAGCAGTTCTTC | CASSLEGGLPYNEQFF
. | . | TRBJ2-3 | TRBV5-1 | TGCGCCAGCAGCCCGGTAGCAGGGACTAGCACAGATACGCAGTATTTT | CASSPVAGTSTDTQYF
once | . | TRBJ1-1 | TRBV7-2 | TGTGCCAGCAGCCCGCCGGGTAAGAACACTGAAGCTTTCTTT | CASSPPGKNTEAFF
. | . | TRBJ1-2 | TRBV12-3/TRBV12-4 | TGTGCCAGCAGTCCGCAGATAACCTATGGCTACACCTTC | CASSPQITYGYTF
. | . | TRBJ1-2 | TRBV5-6 | TGTGCCAGCAGCTTCGCTGCAGAACCCTATGGCTACACCTTC | CASSFAAEPYGYTF
once | TRBD2 | TRBJ2-3 | TRBV5-1 | TGCGCCAGCAGCAAAGGGACTAGCGAAGGCACAGATACGCAGTATTTT | CASSKGTSEGTDTQYF
once | . | TRBJ1-1 | TRBV6-5 | TGTGCCAGCAGTCCCACTCGGGACACTGAAGCTTTCTTT | CASSPTRDTEAFF
once | . | TRBJ1-2 | TRBV7-9 | TGTGCCAGCAGCTCCTGGACTAGGGCACACTATGGCTACACCTTC | CASSSWTRAHYGYTF
once | TRBD2 | TRBJ2-3 | TRBV24-1 | TGTGCCACCGGAGCGGGAGGGCCGGGAGATACGCAGTATTTT | CATGAGGPGDTQYF
. | . | TRBJ2-7 | TRBV30 | TGTGCCTGGAGTTCCGTGTACGAGCAGTACTTC | CAWSSVYEQYF
. | TRBD1 | TRBJ1-1 | TRBV11-2 | TGTGCCAGCAGCTCCACAGGGGTGAACACTGAAGCTTTCTTT | CASSSTGVNTEAFF
. | . | TRBJ1-3 | TRBV7-8 | TGTGCCAGCAGCTCCTGGATCGGGGGAGGAAACACCATATATTTT | CASSSWIGGGNTIYF
few | TRBD1 | TRBJ1-6 | TRBV30 | TGTGCCTGGACCAACAGGGGGCGCGGGGATTCACCCCTCCACTTT | CAWTNRGRGDSPLHF
. | . | TRBJ2-7 | TRBV5-6 | TGTGCCAGCAGCCGAACAGGGTTGGTTTCCTACGAGCAGTACTTC | CASSRTGLVSYEQYF
. | . | TRBJ1-3 | TRBV18 | TGTGCCAGCTCACTGACGGGGGAACCTTCTGGAAACACCATATATTTT | CASSLTGEPSGNTIYF